Below are 19 T cell receptor beta chains sequenced from a single sample in a study of blood T cell repertoires in COVID-19. Profiling relied on immunoSEQ multiplex PCR, and the TCRdb table lists in-frame clones only, not all of them. The sample lists some 240,000 clones, around three quarters occurring once. Sequenced sample: peripheral blood. All receptors come from a woman aged 70-85 years with acute or convalescent COVID-19.

This clone was seen a handful of times. V and J are TRBV12-5 and TRBJ2-3, with D possibly matching TRBD1 (6 bases). The CDR3 has 16 residues. The V gene lost 5 bases and the J gene lost 0 bases, with 15 bases spanning the gap. Germline CDR1 LGHNT, CDR2 FRNRAP. In DNA form, the CDR3 reads TGTGCTAGTGGTCCCCGACAGGCGCTCAGCACAGATACGCAGTATTTT. Translating it yields CASGPRQALSTDTQYF. Full variable domain (remainder filled in from reference TRBV12-5 and TRBJ2-3): DARVTQTPRHKVTEMGQEVTMRCQPILGHNTVFWYRQTMMQGLELLAYFRNRAPLDDSGMPKDRFSAEMPDATLATLKIQPSEPRDSAVYFCASGPRQALSTDTQYFGPGTRLTVL.

The chain has TRBV5-6 and TRBJ2-3, with 8 bases that match TRBD1. The CDR3 spans 15 residues. V trimming: 4 bases; J trimming: 4 bases; junction bases outside the gene matches: 8. Germline V gives CDR1 SGHDT, CDR2 YYEEEE. CDR3: CASSPTGGSPDTQYF. The CDR3, as DNA: TGTGCCAGCAGCCCCACAGGGGGGTCACCAGATACGCAGTATTTT.

The chain links TRBV9 to TRBJ2-5; D is unclear. Germline V CDR1 and CDR2: SGDLS, YYNGEE. This CDR3 comprises 15 residues. The V end was cut by 0 bases, the J end by 2 bases, with 11 bases between. The chain's CDR3 is CASSVVASFQETQYF. In DNA, the CDR3 is TGTGCCAGCAGCGTAGTAGCAAGTTTTCAAGAGACCCAGTACTTC.

The chain recombines TRBV30 with TRBJ1-5; D remains ambiguous. This CDR3 contains 10 residues. CDR1 is GTSNPN, CDR2 SVGIG, per germline (reference sequence). Trimming took 1 base from V and 9 from J, leaving 4 bases between them. The CDR3 region is CAWSDRPQHF. CDR3 nucleotide sequence: TGTGCCTGGAGTGACAGGCCCCAGCATTTT.

This clone was seen just once. The chain joins TRBV24-1 to TRBJ2-3, with D unclear. V gave up 4 bases and J gave up 1 base, with 8 bases separating them. The CDR3 spans 14 residues. CDR1 is KGHDR and CDR2 is SFDVKD in the germline V gene. In DNA, the CDR3 is TGTGCCACCAGTGAGGCAGGCGGCACAGATACGCAGTATTTT. It translates to CATSEAGGTDTQYF.

The rearrangement joins TRBV7-2 to TRBJ1-1; unclear D gene. The germline V gene has CDR1 SGHTA and CDR2 FQGNSA. V lost 4 bases, J lost 9 bases, and 18 bases lay in between. This CDR3 has 14 amino acids. The DNA for the CDR3 is TGTGCCAGCAGCTGGGGTGAATGGGAGGATCAAGCTTTCTTT. Protein: CASSWGEWEDQAFF.

This clone was picked up a small number of times. This chain links TRBV7-9 with TRBJ1-1, with 8 bases identical to TRBD1. V shed 2 bases and J 1 base; nucleotides not matched to a gene: 6. CDR1 and CDR2 from the germline V gene are SEHNR and FQNEAQ (reference sequence). This CDR3 is 16 amino acids long. The CDR3 loop reads CASSLQGAEPNTEAFF. In DNA, the CDR3 is TGTGCCAGCAGCTTACAGGGGGCAGAGCCGAACACTGAAGCTTTCTTT.

DNA for the CDR3: TGTGCCAGCAGTCTATACAGGGGTCGCGAGCAGTACTTC. Translated, it gives CASSLYRGREQYF. This rearrangement joins TRBV6-6 to TRBJ2-7; 7 bases are shared with TRBD1. The V and J ends lost 5 bases and 6 bases, in that order; junction bases with no gene match: 7. The CDR3 covers 13 residues. Germline V CDR1 and CDR2: MNHNY, SVGAGI (reference sequence).

V usage is TRBV7-9 and J usage is TRBJ1-1, with D hard to call. Trimming took off 1 base at V and 5 bases at J, with 8 bases between the two ends. Germline V gives CDR1 SEHNR, CDR2 FQNEAQ (reference sequence). The CDR3 has 13 amino acids. This chain's CDR3 is CASSLVVETEAFF. Written as DNA, the CDR3 is TGTGCCAGCAGCTTAGTAGTAGAAACTGAAGCTTTCTTT.

This clone was recorded only once. This chain links TRBV6-5 with TRBJ2-1; TRBD2 aligns across 10 bases. V was clipped by 4 bases and J by 4 bases; unmatched bases: 4. Germline loops: CDR1 MNHEY, CDR2 SVGAGI. The CDR3 is made up of 15 amino acids. The CDR3 is CASSLSGGAYNEQFF. CDR3 DNA sequence: TGTGCCAGCAGTTTAAGCGGGGGGGCTTACAATGAGCAGTTCTTC.

This chain connects TRBV12-2 to TRBJ2-5; the D call in the table, TRBD2, was not verified against the DNA. TRBV12-2 is an annotated pseudogene. The CDR3 spans 16 residues. CDR3 coding DNA: TGTGCAAGTCGCTTAGCGGATCCGAGGCCGCAAGAGACCCAGTACTTC. Translation: CASRLADPRPQETQYF.

The V and J genes are TRBV30 and TRBJ2-7, with 9 bases aligning to TRBD2. This CDR3 spans 17 amino acids. J gave up 0 bases and V 5 bases, and 14 bases lay outside the gene matches. The germline V gene encodes CDR1 GTSNPN and CDR2 SVGIG (reference sequence). The CDR3 here is CAWDSVGSGGPSYEQYF. As DNA, the CDR3 is TGTGCCTGGGACTCCGTGGGTAGCGGGGGACCCTCCTACGAGCAGTACTTC. The full variable domain, completed using reference TRBV30 and TRBJ2-7, is SQTIHQWPATLVQPVGSPLSLECTVEGTSNPNLYWYRQAAGRGLQLLFYSVGIGQISSEVPQNLSASRPQDRQFILSSKKLLLSDSGFYLCAWDSVGSGGPSYEQYFGPGTRLTVT.

This clone has just a few counts. The rearrangement links TRBV11-2 to TRBJ2-7, with D perhaps matching TRBD2 (6 bases). The CDR3 runs to 14 residues. Germline CDR1 and CDR2: SGHAT and FQNNGV. Trimming removed 0 bases at V and 7 bases at J, with 13 bases between. CDR3 DNA: TGTGCCAGCAGCTTAGACAGTCTTGGGAGGGAGCAGTACGTC. It is translated as CASSLDSLGREQYV.

The chain combines TRBV6-5 with TRBJ2-1; 11 bases are shared with TRBD2. Trimming at V came to 3 bases and at J to 2 bases, leaving 0 bases not matched to a gene. This CDR3 has 15 amino acids. Germline V gives CDR1 MNHEY, CDR2 SVGAGI. The CDR3 bases are TGTGCCAGCAGTTATAGCGGGGGGGCCTACAATGAGCAGTTCTTC. Its translation: CASSYSGGAYNEQFF.

The chain uses TRBV2 and TRBJ1-5; no firm D call. The CDR3 has 13 residues. Germline values: CDR1 SNHLY, CDR2 FYNNEI. Trimming cost V 5 bases and J 5 bases, with 10 bases left between them. CDR3 protein: CASSQVSHQPQHF. CDR3 bases: TGTGCCAGCAGTCAGGTGAGCCATCAGCCCCAGCATTTT.

V is TRBV4-3 and J is TRBJ1-1; D unclear. Trimming pared 0 bases from V and 8 bases from J, leaving 16 bases between. The germline V gene encodes CDR1 LGHNA and CDR2 YSLEER. CDR3 length equals 15 residues. In DNA form, the CDR3 reads TGCGCCAGCAGCCAAGACCTAGGAGGAGCTGTGGAAGCTTTCTTT. Protein product: CASSQDLGGAVEAFF.

V is TRBV7-8 and J is TRBJ2-1; tentatively, D is TRBD2 (6 bases). Germline CDR1 is SGHVS and CDR2 is FQNEAQ. CDR3 length equals 13 residues. The V end lost 5 bases, the J end lost 8 bases, and 13 bases lay between the germline ends. CDR3 sequence (DNA): TGTGCCAGCAGCCGTCCCGGGGGTTATGAGCAGTTCTTC. It yields the protein CASSRPGGYEQFF.

V is TRBV7-9 and J is TRBJ2-6; TRBD1 matches 10 bases. The CDR3 sequence is 17 residues long. CDR1 and CDR2 from the germline V gene are SEHNR and FQNEAQ (reference sequence). The ends lost 7 bases at V and 1 base at J; junction bases unmatched: 7. CDR3 residues: CASIPGQGVSGANVLTF. In DNA form, the CDR3 reads TGTGCCAGCATCCCCGGACAGGGGGTGTCTGGGGCCAACGTCCTGACTTTC.

The chain is built from TRBV2 and TRBJ1-5, with a possible D match to TRBD1 (5 bases). V lost 5 bases and J 2 bases, leaving 16 bases between the germline ends. In germline, CDR1 is SNHLY, CDR2 FYNNEI. The CDR3 runs 16 residues. The CDR3 protein is CASSPSGGEGNQPQHF. CDR3 bases: TGTGCCAGCAGTCCAAGCGGGGGGGAAGGCAATCAGCCCCAGCATTTT.